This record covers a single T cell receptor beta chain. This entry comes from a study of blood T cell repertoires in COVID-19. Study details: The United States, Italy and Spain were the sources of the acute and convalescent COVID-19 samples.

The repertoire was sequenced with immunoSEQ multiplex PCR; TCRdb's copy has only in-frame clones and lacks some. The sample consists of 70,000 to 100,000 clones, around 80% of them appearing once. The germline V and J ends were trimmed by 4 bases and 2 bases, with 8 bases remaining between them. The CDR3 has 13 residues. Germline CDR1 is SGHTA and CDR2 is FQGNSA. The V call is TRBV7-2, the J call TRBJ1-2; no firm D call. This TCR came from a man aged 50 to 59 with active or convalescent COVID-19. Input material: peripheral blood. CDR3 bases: TGTGCCAGCAGCTCGAGATTAAACTATGGCTACACCTTC. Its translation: CASSSRLNYGYTF. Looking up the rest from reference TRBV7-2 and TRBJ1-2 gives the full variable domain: GAGVSQSPSNKVTEKGKDVELRCDPISGHTALYWYRQSLGQGLEFLIYFQGNSAPDKSGLPSDRFSAERTGGSVSTLTIQRTQQEDSAVYLCASSSRLNYGYTFGSGTRLTVV.